A single T cell receptor beta chain is shown here with its context. Antigen unknown. A linear amplification protocol produced the TCR libraries from roughly 480 ng of total RNA. In the original analysis: Tens of thousands of TCR alpha transcripts were sequenced from about 5 healthy donors. TCRdb called the reads again in MiXCR, with one record for every CDR3 protein. The V and J calls were not made by the authors but by TCRdb's processing. The sample has approximately 180,000 distinct CDR3 sequences, 65% to 75% seen once. The length of the CDR3 is 17 residues. V lost 7 bases, J lost 0 bases, and 9 bases stayed unmatched. From germline, CDR1 is MNHEY and CDR2 SVGAGI. The data were obtained in a study of healthy donors' naive CD4 and CD8 T cells. On the study more broadly: Donors came from three age groups: 20-25, 40-50 and 60-70 years.

Findings and limits, study-wide: Possible naive T cell homeostatic proliferation bias remained unaddressed. Reportedly, most V and J gene segments showed naive CD4+ versus CD8+ bias.

The source is a pool of human donors in good health; the sample pools cells from several healthy donors. The source material was naive CD4+ and CD8+ T cells sorted from blood, pooled from several donors. The genes are TRBV6-5 and TRBJ2-4; 10 bases are a match to TRBD1. The CDR3 is CASNPTGTGEAKNIQYF. CDR3 coding DNA: TGTGCCAGCAACCCAACCGGGACAGGGGAAGCCAAAAACATTCAGTACTTC.